This T cell receptor (beta chain) was sequenced for a study of blood T cell repertoires in COVID-19. On the study more broadly: PBMCs, B-cell-depleted T cells, or T cells were the source of the cDNA or gDNA that made up the material.

The CDR3 has 16 amino acids. Losses at the gene ends were 6 bases for V and 6 bases for J; bases not matched to a gene: 11. Germline CDR1 reads MNHEY; CDR2 reads SVGEGT. Per the study methods: Nucleated cell number was recorded as an estimate derived from reference gene primer amplification. Sequencing was performed with immunoSEQ multiplex PCR; in TCRdb, only in-frame clones are kept and a portion is missing. V and J calls and clone size are those listed in that table; D and trimming were worked out from the DNA. This sample carries 200,000 to 250,000 clones, 85% to 90% of them seen once, and the ten largest clones take over 1.1%. This clone was seen once.

The TCR sequence derives from a man older than 75 with acute or convalescent COVID-19. This chain connects TRBV6-2 or TRBV6-3 to TRBJ2-2; the match to TRBD2 covers 9 bases. The sequencing sample was made of peripheral blood. The CDR3 DNA reads as TGTGCCAGCAGCACACCGGGACTAGCAAATTCCGGGGAGCTGTTTTTT. Translated, it gives CASSTPGLANSGELFF.